Listed below are T cell receptor beta chains from one sample, sequenced in a study of identifying expanded T cells in peripheral blood. Method: immunoSEQ multiplex PCR; TCRdb's copy keeps in-frame clones and lacks some. The table lists about 110,000 clones, 80% to 90% of them singletons. Sequenced sample: blood. These TCRs come from a person between 18 and 69 years old in good health. Both conserved end residues are part of each CDR3. Each record gives: J gene, D gene, clone size, V gene, CDR3 protein, CDR3 DNA. The D gene is left open where the match is weak. Size values are once, few and many counts, or a class for expanded clones, and some rows have none.

TRBJ2-3,NA,NA,TRBV29-1,CSVDPGDTQYF,TGCAGCGTTGATCCGGGGGATACGCAGTATTTT
TRBJ1-2,NA,once,TRBV18,CASSQQTRGGYGYTF,TGTGCCAGCTCACAACAGACCCGCGGGGGGTATGGCTACACCTTC
TRBJ1-1,TRBD1,NA,TRBV7-8,CASTAQGPMNTEAFF,TGTGCCAGCACCGCACAGGGGCCCATGAACACTGAAGCTTTCTTT
TRBJ1-5,NA,NA,TRBV19,CASSGDGGLAQHF,TGTGCCAGTAGTGGCGACGGGGGTTTGGCCCAGCATTTT
TRBJ2-7,NA,once,TRBV18,CASSAAGQGPYEQYF,TGTGCCAGCTCTGCCGCGGGGCAGGGGCCCTACGAGCAGTACTTC
TRBJ1-1,NA,NA,TRBV29-1,CSVDWRNTEAFF,TGCAGCGTTGATTGGAGGAACACTGAAGCTTTCTTT
TRBJ2-3,TRBD2,few,TRBV29-1,CSSWVRTSGGPDTQYF,TGCAGCTCTTGGGTACGGACTAGCGGGGGACCAGATACGCAGTATTTT
TRBJ1-1,TRBD1,NA,TRBV6-1,CASSPILAGGTEAFF,TGTGCCAGCAGTCCCATCCTGGCAGGGGGCACTGAAGCTTTCTTT
TRBJ2-1,TRBD2,NA,TRBV4-2,CASSQSTSGGLSSYNEQFF,TGTGCCAGCAGCCAATCGACTAGCGGGGGCCTAAGCTCCTACAATGAGCAGTTCTTC
TRBJ2-3,TRBD2,NA,TRBV5-1,CASSPLAGGQDTQYF,TGCGCCAGCAGCCCTCTAGCGGGGGGGCAAGATACGCAGTATTTT
TRBJ1-5,NA,NA,TRBV27,CASSLFYREEGMQPQHF,TGTGCCAGCAGTTTATTTTACCGGGAGGAAGGAATGCAGCCCCAGCATTTT
TRBJ2-7,TRBD1,NA,TRBV4-2,CASSHETGQGVNEQYF,TGTGCCAGCAGCCATGAAACGGGCCAGGGGGTGAACGAGCAGTACTTC
TRBJ1-3,TRBD1,NA,TRBV9,CASSVAGTDGNTIYF,TGTGCCAGCAGCGTAGCCGGGACAGATGGAAACACCATATATTTT
TRBJ2-7,NA,few,TRBV6-6,CASSPSGEQYF,TGTGCCAGCAGTCCAAGCGGGGAGCAGTACTTC
TRBJ2-3,TRBD1,once,TRBV11-2,CASSFMGQGSMAQYF,TGTGCCAGCAGCTTTATGGGACAGGGGTCCATGGCGCAGTATTTT
TRBJ1-2,NA,NA,TRBV9,CASSVDLQTANYGYTF,TGTGCCAGCAGCGTAGACCTTCAGACAGCTAACTATGGCTACACCTTC
TRBJ1-3,TRBD1,NA,TRBV28,CASRKTGIDTIYF,TGTGCCAGCAGGAAGACAGGGATCGACACCATATATTTT
TRBJ1-6,TRBD1,NA,TRBV30,CAWSVQGQGMASPLHF,TGTGCCTGGAGTGTACAGGGACAGGGGATGGCTTCACCCCTCCACTTT
TRBJ2-1,TRBD1,NA,TRBV7-2,CASSFLRDSGSYNEQFF,TGTGCCAGCAGCTTTCTCCGGGACAGCGGCTCCTACAATGAGCAGTTCTTC
TRBJ2-3,NA,NA,TRBV20-1,CSASLGDTQYF,TGCAGTGCTAGTCTCGGAGATACGCAGTATTTT
TRBJ2-6,NA,NA,TRBV7-8,CASSFSGANVLTF,TGTGCCAGCAGCTTCTCAGGGGCCAACGTCCTGACTTTC
TRBJ2-5,NA,NA,TRBV6-5,CASSYRVGETQYF,TGTGCCAGCAGTTACCGAGTGGGGGAGACCCAGTACTTC
TRBJ2-6,NA,few,TRBV28,CASSKGDSSVNVLTF,TGTGCCAGCAGTAAGGGGGACTCCTCCGTCAACGTCCTGACTTTC
TRBJ1-6,TRBD1,NA,TRBV2,CASSEQGVVNSPLHF,TGTGCCAGCAGTGAACAGGGGGTGGTAAATTCACCCCTCCACTTT
TRBJ1-5,TRBD1,once,TRBV5-3,CARSQDHRGPLAQHF,TGTGCCAGAAGTCAAGATCACAGGGGGCCCTTGGCCCAGCATTTT